This TCR beta chain was obtained from a study of cytomegalovirus exposure and HLA in healthy donors. Clones were sequenced by immunoSEQ multiplex PCR, and TCRdb holds only the in-frame ones, with some missing. The table shows about 130,000 clones, with 70% to 85% occurring only once. The trim removed 5 bases at V and 10 bases at J, leaving 9 bases unmatched. Germline CDR1 SGHTA, CDR2 FQGTGA. There are 14 residues in the CDR3. The TCR comes from a young man in good health and CMV-seropositive. The sequenced sample was PBMCs. The rearrangement uses TRBV7-3 and TRBJ2-1; 9 bases line up with TRBD2. The CDR3 loop reads CASSPGLARPEQFF. For the CDR3, the DNA is TGTGCCAGCAGCCCGGGACTAGCACGGCCCGAGCAGTTCTTC.